Shown below are 3 T cell receptor beta chains from a single sample sequenced in a study of vaccination effects on CD4 cells after COVID-19. In the ViraFEST assay, antigen-specific CD4+ clonotypes were identified by expansion after peptide-pool stimulation. The culture ran for about 11 days, and then CD4+ T cells were isolated. Vaccine administered to participants consisted of two doses of either BNT162b2 or mRNA-1273. Method: immunoSEQ multiplex PCR; TCRdb's copy keeps in-frame clones and lacks some. The top ten hold roughly 12% of the sample, which has around 32,000 clones, roughly two thirds seen once. These TCRs are of unknown antigen specificity. The starting material was CD4+ T cells from PBMCs cultured with HCoV-229E spike peptides, obtained after COVID-19 vaccination. Every receptor here comes from a human donor who received a COVID-19 vaccine.

The chain recombines TRBV23-1 with TRBJ1-5; D unresolved. TRBV23-1 is known as an ORF, though its function is uncertain. The CDR3 runs to 15 residues. V gave up 0 bases and J gave up 7 bases, with 13 bases separating them. Written as DNA, the CDR3 is TGCGCCAGCAGTCAATCGATCTCTAAGGAACAGCCCCAGCATTTT. This translates into CASSQSISKEQPQHF.

The V gene is TRBV4-2, the J gene TRBJ1-3; D is unresolved. Deletions cut 0 bases from V and 3 bases from J, with 18 bases between. Germline CDR1 and CDR2: LGHNA and YNFKEQ. The CDR3 spans 18 residues. Here the CDR3 reads CASSQDLQGPIVGNTIYF. CDR3 DNA: TGTGCCAGCAGCCAAGATCTGCAAGGGCCCATCGTTGGAAACACCATATATTTT.

The chain links TRBV11-2 to TRBJ1-1; 7 nucleotides match TRBD1. The CDR3 is 15 residues long. The V gene end was trimmed by 5 bases and the J gene end by 7 bases; junction bases not matched to a gene: 13. In germline, CDR1 is SGHAT, CDR2 FQNNGV. The CDR3 DNA is TGTGCCAGCAGCCGTATAAGATCGACAGGGAATGAAGCTTTCTTT. It translates to CASSRIRSTGNEAFF.